One sample yielded the 23 T cell receptor beta chains listed below, sequenced in a study of cytomegalovirus exposure and HLA in healthy donors (dated by TCRdb to 2016 to 2017). Library construction relied on the immunoSEQ multiplex PCR assay. For the multiplex PCR, a mixture combining 60 forward primers for TCR Vbeta segments and 13 reverse primers for TCR Jbeta segments was used. The table comes from immuneACCESS by way of TCRdb, which keeps in-frame sequences with V and J called. Part of the clones is missing from these tables; in studies checked, under half for an unresolved V gene and the rest for unknown reasons. The sample includes over 120,000 clones, with around 80% observed a single time. The ten largest clones add up to around 3.2% of the sample. Sequenced material: PBMCs. Receptors originate from a female donor in good health and CMV-seronegative.

The gene calls are TRBV27 and TRBJ2-3; 8 nucleotides agree with TRBD2. This CDR3 spans 19 amino acids. V shed 1 base, J shed 2 bases, and the junction held 14 bases outside the gene matches. Per germline, CDR1 MNHEY and CDR2 SMNVEV (reference sequence). CDR3 sequence reads: CASSLFPRGAGVPTDTQYF. In DNA, the CDR3 is TGTGCCAGCAGTTTATTTCCCCGGGGAGCGGGAGTCCCCACAGATACGCAGTATTTT.

The V and J genes are TRBV19 and TRBJ2-6, with 8 bases aligning to TRBD1. With 4 bases clipped from V and 0 bases from J, the junction kept 5 bases outside the gene matches. Germline V lookup: CDR1 LNHDA, CDR2 SQIVND (reference sequence). CDR3 length equals 17 residues. The DNA for the CDR3 is TGTGCCAGTAGTAAGCAGGGGGCCTTCTCTGGGGCCAACGTCCTGACTTTC. Its translation: CASSKQGAFSGANVLTF.

The rearrangement uses TRBV19 and TRBJ2-6; 7 nucleotides agree with TRBD1. Trimming cost V 4 bases and J 2 bases; bases outside gene matches: 2. The V gene's germline CDR1 is LNHDA and CDR2 SQIVND (reference sequence). This CDR3 spans 15 amino acids. DNA for the CDR3: TGTGCCAGTAGTACAGGGGGTACTGGGGCCAACGTCCTGACTTTC. It translates to CASSTGGTGANVLTF.

V is TRBV14 and J is TRBJ2-7; 7 positions match TRBD1. Germline loops: CDR1 SGHDN, CDR2 FVKESK. There are 17 residues in the CDR3. Germline trimming cut 4 bases from V and 3 bases from J; bases unmatched to any gene: 15. This CDR3 is CASSPVEGAGSFYEQYF. CDR3 DNA: TGTGCCAGCAGCCCCGTAGAGGGGGCAGGGTCCTTCTACGAGCAGTACTTC.

This clone is a singleton in its sample. The chain recombines TRBV28 with TRBJ2-3; 8 bases align to TRBD1. CDR3 length equals 17 residues. V trimming: 4 bases; J trimming: 4 bases; junction bases outside the gene matches: 13. Germline CDR1 and CDR2: MDHEN and SYDVKM. The CDR3, as DNA: TGTGCCAGCAGTTCAGCCGGCCCCGGGACAGGCGCAGATACGCAGTATTTT. This translates into CASSSAGPGTGADTQYF.

V gene TRBV29-1 combines with J gene TRBJ2-5; D is undetermined. Looked up from germline, CDR1 is SQVTM and CDR2 is ANQGSEA. The CDR3 sequence is 13 residues long. Trimming cost V 2 bases and J 7 bases, with 14 bases left between them. The CDR3 DNA reads TGCAGCGTTGAAAAAGCACTTCCGGGGACCCAGTACTTC. This sequence encodes CSVEKALPGTQYF.

This clone was counted only a few times. This chain links TRBV5-8 with TRBJ1-5; tentatively, D is TRBD1 (5 bases). The V and J ends lost 1 base and 0 bases respectively, with 8 bases between them. Germline V lookup: CDR1 SGHTS, CDR2 YDEGEE. The CDR3 has 15 residues. The CDR3 loop is CASSLRGYSNQPQHF. CDR3 in DNA: TGTGCCAGCAGCTTGCGGGGGTATAGCAATCAGCCCCAGCATTTT.

The rearrangement links TRBV2 to TRBJ2-5; D might be TRBD1 (5 bases). CDR3 length: 14 amino acids. The germline V gene has CDR1 SNHLY and CDR2 FYNNEI. V lost 7 bases, J lost 3 bases, and 15 bases lay in between. CDR3 protein: CASIRGRVKETQYF. The CDR3 coding sequence is TGTGCCAGCATTAGGGGCAGGGTGAAAGAGACCCAGTACTTC.

The V call is TRBV28, the J call TRBJ2-7; TRBD1 agrees at 8 bases. Germline V gene data show CDR1 as MDHEN and CDR2 as SYDVKM. V lost 5 bases and J lost 6; bases outside the gene matches: 12. CDR3 length: 15 residues. The CDR3 sequence is CASSPPDRDFSEQYF. The CDR3 bases are TGTGCCAGCAGTCCTCCGGACAGGGATTTCTCCGAGCAGTACTTC.

This chain connects TRBV5-1 to TRBJ2-7; 9 bases align to TRBD1. Unmatched junction bases numbered 13, after V lost 5 bases and J lost 7 bases. Germline CDR1 SGHRS, CDR2 YFSETQ. This CDR3 spans 15 amino acids. CDR3 nucleotide sequence: TGCGCCAGCAGTCTACCGGGACAGGGACGGTTAGAGCAGTACTTC. Translated, it gives CASSLPGQGRLEQYF.

The chain carries TRBV5-1 and TRBJ1-1; possible D gene TRBD1, 5 bases. V dropped 2 bases and J dropped 0 bases, with 5 bases sitting between them. The CDR3 runs 13 residues. Per the germline V gene, CDR1 is SGHRS and CDR2 is YFSETQ. The CDR3 DNA sequence: TGCGCCAGCAGCTTAGGGGTGAACACTGAAGCTTTCTTT. It codes for CASSLGVNTEAFF.

The rearrangement uses TRBV5-4 and TRBJ1-2; 7 bases are a match to TRBD1. V lost 6 bases and J lost 3; bases outside the gene matches: 8. Germline CDR1 reads SGHNT; CDR2 reads YYREEE (reference sequence). The CDR3 is made up of 14 amino acids. The CDR3 bases are TGTGCCAGCACCCGACAGGGCAATCACTATGGCTACACCTTC. This sequence encodes CASTRQGNHYGYTF. Variable domain in full (rest from reference TRBV5-4 and TRBJ1-2): ETGVTQSPTHLIKTRGQQVTLRCSSQSGHNTVSWYQQALGQGPQFIFQYYREEENGRGNFPPRFSGLQFPNYSSELNVNALELDDSALYLCASTRQGNHYGYTFGSGTRLTVV.

The rearrangement joins TRBV9 to TRBJ2-1; a possible D gene is TRBD2 (6 bases). The CDR3 runs to 15 residues. V lost 4 bases to trimming and J lost 2 bases, with 13 bases between them. The germline V gene encodes CDR1 SGDLS and CDR2 YYNGEE. Here the CDR3 reads CASSPRERTYNEQFF. CDR3 DNA sequence: TGTGCCAGCAGCCCTCGGGAGCGGACCTACAATGAGCAGTTCTTC.

The chain has TRBV7-2 and TRBJ1-1; 7 positions agree with TRBD1. The CDR3 is made up of 17 amino acids. The V segment lost 1 base and the J segment 3 bases; nucleotides outside the gene matches: 11. The germline gives CDR1 SGHTA, CDR2 FQGNSA. The chain's CDR3 is CASSLVSGQIDYTEAFF. In DNA form, the CDR3 reads TGTGCCAGCAGCTTAGTATCGGGACAGATAGATTACACTGAAGCTTTCTTT. The entire variable domain, with the rest obtained from reference TRBV7-2 and TRBJ1-1, is as follows: GAGVSQSPSNKVTEKGKDVELRCDPISGHTALYWYRQSLGQGLEFLIYFQGNSAPDKSGLPSDRFSAERTGGSVSTLTIQRTQQEDSAVYLCASSLVSGQIDYTEAFFGQGTRLTVV.

The J gene is TRBJ1-2, the V gene TRBV6-1, with D possibly TRBD1 on 6 matching bases. Germline-derived CDR1 and CDR2 are MNHNS and SASEGT. V lost 11 bases to trimming and J lost 5 bases, with 21 bases between them. The CDR3 consists of 14 residues. CDR3 sequence (DNA): TGTGCCGACTCCCCGGGGGGCGGGGGGTATGGCTACACCTTC. It specifies CADSPGGGGYGYTF.

The chain joins TRBV28 to TRBJ1-2; 10 positions match TRBD1. The germline V gene encodes CDR1 MDHEN and CDR2 SYDVKM. The CDR3 is 14 residues long. Trimming at V came to 5 bases and at J to 5 bases, leaving 5 bases not matched to a gene. This CDR3 is CASSRTGGLYGYTF. As DNA, the CDR3 is TGTGCCAGCAGTCGGACAGGGGGTTTATATGGCTACACCTTC.

The rearrangement uses TRBV7-6 and TRBJ2-7, with D possibly TRBD2 on 6 matching bases. The CDR3 is made up of 13 amino acids. Deletions cut 0 bases from V and 3 bases from J, with 6 bases between. Per germline, CDR1 SGHVS and CDR2 FNYEAQ. CDR3 sequence (DNA): TGTGCCAGCAGCTTAGCGCGGGGCTACGAGCAGTACTTC. Encoded protein: CASSLARGYEQYF. The whole variable domain, filled in from reference TRBV7-6 and TRBJ2-7, reads GAGVSQSPRYKVTKRGQDVALRCDPISGHVSLYWYRQALGQGPEFLTYFNYEAQQDKSGLPNDRFSAERPEGSISTLTIQRTEQRDSAMYRCASSLARGYEQYFGPGTRLTVT.

The chain couples TRBV7-3 to TRBJ2-3; 7 bases are shared with TRBD2. CDR1 and CDR2 from the germline V gene are SGHTA and FQGTGA. This CDR3 region has 15 residues. The V segment lost 5 bases and the J segment 3 bases; nucleotides outside the gene matches: 8. In DNA form, the CDR3 reads TGTGCCAGCAGCCTCGGGGGGTCTCGGACAGATACGCAGTATTTT. It translates to CASSLGGSRTDTQYF. Supplemented by reference TRBV7-3 and TRBJ2-3, the full variable domain reads GAGVSQTPSNKVTEKGKYVELRCDPISGHTALYWYRQSLGQGPEFLIYFQGTGAADDSGLPNDRFFAVRPEGSVSTLKIQRTERGDSAVYLCASSLGGSRTDTQYFGPGTRLTVL.

V usage is TRBV7-2 and J usage is TRBJ2-1; tentative D call: TRBD2 (6 bases). CDR1 and CDR2 from the germline V gene are SGHTA and FQGNSA. Trimming stripped 5 bases from V and 6 bases from J, with 17 bases between. The CDR3 extends over 15 amino acids. CDR3 sequence (DNA): TGTGCCAGCAGCCTACCGCTGTGGGGGGTCAATGAGCAGTTCTTC. Its protein is CASSLPLWGVNEQFF.

J is TRBJ1-2 and V is TRBV5-1, with 7 positions matching TRBD1. The CDR3 length is 13 residues. CDR1 and CDR2 (germline): SGHRS, YFSETQ. The V gene end was trimmed by 4 bases and the J gene end by 4 bases; junction bases not matched to a gene: 4. As DNA, the CDR3 is TGCGCCAGCAGCAGGGGACAGTTCTATGGCTACACCTTC. This sequence encodes CASSRGQFYGYTF.

This clone was detected only a few times. In DNA, the CDR3 is TGTGCCAGCAGCTTAGGTGGCCCGCTCTCTGGAAACACCATATATTTT. Translating it yields CASSLGGPLSGNTIYF. The rearrangement links TRBV7-2 to TRBJ1-3; D remains unclear. Germline values: CDR1 SGHTA, CDR2 FQGNSA. This CDR3 has 16 residues. Trimming took off 1 base at V and 0 bases at J, with 10 bases between the two ends.

The chain couples TRBV29-1 to TRBJ1-1; 8 bases agree with TRBD1. After removal of 6 bases from V and 1 base from J, the junction contained 4 bases not matched to a gene. Germline V gene lookup returns CDR1 SQVTM and CDR2 ANQGSEA. The CDR3 contains 13 residues. CDR3 loop: CSVRTGTNTEAFF. The DNA of the CDR3 is TGCAGCGTCCGGACAGGGACGAACACTGAAGCTTTCTTT. Looking up the rest from reference TRBV29-1 and TRBJ1-1 gives the full variable domain: SAVISQKPSRDICQRGTSLTIQCQVDSQVTMMFWYRQQPGQSLTLIATANQGSEATYESGFVIDKFPISRPNLTFSTLTVSNMSPEDSSIYLCSVRTGTNTEAFFGQGTRLTVV.

The chain is built from TRBV19 and TRBJ2-1; 8 bases line up with TRBD2. Germline CDR1 is LNHDA and CDR2 is SQIVND (reference sequence). This CDR3 is built from 15 residues. V shed 4 bases and J 2 bases; nucleotides not matched to a gene: 4. CDR3 protein: CASSTAGATYNEQFF. CDR3 DNA sequence: TGTGCCAGTAGTACAGCGGGGGCTACCTACAATGAGCAGTTCTTC.